This T cell receptor beta chain was sequenced in a study of tumor and adjacent non-tumor tissue in lung cancer. Study-wide background: Aged about 30 to 76 years, patients included approximately 11 men and 4 to 6 women with stage I to III disease. Study-level points and caveats: Top 100 clones took a larger repertoire share in normal lung.

A modified ARM-PCR protocol with three rounds of nested PCR amplified TCRbeta. Using its own MiXCR run on the multiplex PCR reads, TCRdb lists one record per CDR3 protein. The data show under 95,000 distinct CDR3 sequences, with about 67% seen just once and approximately 20% held by the top ten. Germline CDR1 SGHTA, CDR2 FQGTGA. V was clipped by 4 bases and J by 4 bases; unmatched bases: 7. This CDR3 contains 16 residues. RNA was extracted from bulk tissue without any cell sorting. Between August and November 2014, newly diagnosed, chemotherapy-naive lung cancer patients underwent thoracic surgery in China. Regarding this clonotype: Its specificity is unknown. A much larger clonotype is one base distant, so this may be a read error. No conserved phenylalanine or tryptophan is present at the end of the CDR3, so a read error is the likely explanation.

Sequencing used lung tumor tissue. This chain connects TRBV7-3 to TRBJ2-3; 11 positions agree with TRBD2. This receptor was obtained from a man between 60 and 75 years old with non-small cell lung cancer. As DNA, the CDR3 is TGTGCCAGCAGCTCCCAGCCGGGACTAGCGGCAGATACGCAGTATTCT. Its translation: CASSSQPGLAADTQYS.